Below, 14 T cell receptor beta chains from the same sample are listed, as sequenced in a study of memory B cells and T cells in multiple sclerosis. Libraries were prepared by immunoSEQ multiplex PCR; TCRdb keeps only in-frame clonotypes and omits some of them. The table includes about 45,000 clones, roughly 82% detected once. After stimulus-free culture, autoproliferating CFSE-dim and non-proliferating CFSE-high T cells were sequenced separately. Replicate wells were pooled after about seven days of stimulus-free culture of fewer than 65 million CFSE-labeled PBMCs. These receptors' antigens are unknown. Source material: PBMCs from blood kept in culture. These receptor sequences come from a human donor with multiple sclerosis.

V is TRBV19 and J is TRBJ1-2; TRBD1 aligns across 7 bases. V dropped 5 bases and J dropped 4; count of bases not matched to a gene: 7. Germline values: CDR1 LNHDA, CDR2 SQIVND (reference sequence). The CDR3 is 14 amino acids. The CDR3 is CASSSRDRAYGYTF. The CDR3 region has the DNA TGTGCCAGTAGTTCGAGAGACAGGGCCTATGGCTACACCTTC.

This clone was seen only a few times. The chain employs TRBV19 and TRBJ2-7; TRBD1 matches 9 bases. Germline lookup yields CDR1 LNHDA and CDR2 SQIVND (reference sequence). The CDR3 is 14 residues long. Unmatched junction bases numbered 8, after V lost 6 bases and J lost 5 bases. In DNA, the CDR3 is TGTGCCAGTAGAAAGCGGGACAGGGACGACGAGCAGTACTTC. This encodes CASRKRDRDDEQYF.

The chain links TRBV4-1 to TRBJ1-3; the D is unclear. The length of the CDR3 is 16 residues. CDR1 and CDR2 (germline): MGHRA, YSYEKL. V lost 0 bases to trimming and J lost 4 bases, with 13 bases between them. The CDR3: CASSQDQFTAGNTIYF. CDR3 in DNA: TGCGCCAGCAGCCAAGATCAGTTTACAGCCGGAAACACCATATATTTT.

The gene calls are TRBV4-1 and TRBJ2-1, with TRBD2 matching over 9 bases. The CDR3 has 18 amino acids. Per germline, CDR1 MGHRA and CDR2 YSYEKL. The junction had 17 bases not matched to a gene; V was cut back by 4 bases and J by 7 bases. The CDR3 coding sequence is TGCGCCAGCAGCCCCGCCCCGGGACTAGCTGGAGGTTCGAATGAGCAGTTCTTC. As protein: CASSPAPGLAGGSNEQFF.

In DNA form, the CDR3 reads TGTGCCAGCAGTGTTGGGACCGTCAATGAGCAGTTCTTC. Its protein is CASSVGTVNEQFF. The chain couples TRBV2 to TRBJ2-1, with D possibly being TRBD1 or TRBD2 (5 bases each). CDR3 length: 13 amino acids. The ends were cut back, 4 bases at V and 6 bases at J, with 10 bases in the middle. In germline, CDR1 is SNHLY, CDR2 FYNNEI. The variable domain in full, completed from reference TRBV2 and TRBJ2-1, reads EPEVTQTPSHQVTQMGQEVILRCVPISNHLYFYWYRQILGQKVEFLVSFYNNEISEKSEIFDDQFSVERPDGSNFTLKIRSTKLEDSAMYFCASSVGTVNEQFFGPGTRLTVL.

The V and J genes are TRBV11-2 and TRBJ2-7; TRBD1 matches at 7 bases. With V trimmed by 6 bases and J by 5 bases, 10 bases remained unmatched. The germline gives CDR1 SGHAT, CDR2 FQNNGV. This CDR3 has 14 amino acids. CDR3 nucleotide sequence: TGTGCCAGCAGTTTCTACAGGGGTACCCACGAGCAGTACTTC. This sequence encodes CASSFYRGTHEQYF.

The V gene is TRBV4-1, the J gene TRBJ2-1, with D unclear. V was trimmed by 0 bases and J by 10 bases, leaving 13 bases between them. This CDR3 has 14 amino acids. Per the germline V gene, CDR1 is MGHRA and CDR2 is YSYEKL. The CDR3, as DNA: TGCGCCAGCAGCCAAGATCCCAGAGACCCCGAGCAGTTCTTC. Amino acids: CASSQDPRDPEQFF.

The chain links TRBV6-6 to TRBJ1-2; TRBD1 agrees at 8 bases. This CDR3 region has 12 residues. The germline V gene encodes CDR1 MNHNY and CDR2 SVGAGI (reference sequence). With 5 bases clipped from V and 5 bases from J, the junction kept 1 base outside the gene matches. The CDR3 protein is CASSDRGYGYTF. DNA for the CDR3: TGTGCCAGCAGTGACAGGGGATATGGCTACACCTTC.

The rearrangement uses TRBV10-3 and TRBJ2-3; TRBD2 matches 11 bases. Germline V lookup: CDR1 ENHRY, CDR2 SYGVKD. The CDR3 covers 17 residues. V was clipped by 5 bases and J by 0 bases; unmatched bases: 7. CDR3 sequence: CAISKQLAGGSTDTQYF. For the CDR3, the DNA is TGTGCCATCAGTAAACAATTAGCGGGGGGGAGCACAGATACGCAGTATTTT.

This clone was seen only a few times. The rearrangement links TRBV18 to TRBJ1-5; 7 positions agree with TRBD1. This CDR3 contains 14 residues. V trimming: 3 bases; J trimming: 6 bases; junction bases outside the gene matches: 5. CDR1 is KGHSH, CDR2 LQKENI, per germline. Written as DNA, the CDR3 is TGTGCCAGCTCACCGGGCAGGGGGGGTCAGCCCCAGCATTTT. Amino acid sequence: CASSPGRGGQPQHF.

This chain joins TRBV6-5 and TRBJ1-1; 7 nucleotides align to TRBD1. Trimming took 6 bases from V and 4 from J; bases not matched to a gene: 8. There are 14 residues in the CDR3. Germline V gives CDR1 MNHEY, CDR2 SVGAGI. CDR3 residues: CASSPGRTGTEAFF. The CDR3, as DNA: TGTGCCAGCAGCCCCGGACGGACAGGCACTGAAGCTTTCTTT.

This clone occurred once. The chain joins TRBV4-3 to TRBJ1-5, with D tentatively TRBD1 (6 bases). Trimming left V 1 base short and J 1 base short, with 11 bases between. CDR3 size: 16 residues. Germline CDR1 LGHNA, CDR2 YSLEER. The CDR3: CASSQVSGVSNQPQHF. The CDR3 DNA reads as TGCGCCAGCAGCCAAGTCTCAGGGGTCAGCAATCAGCCCCAGCATTTT.

The genes are TRBV7-9 and TRBJ2-1; D possibly uses TRBD1 or TRBD2 (6 bases each). Looked up from germline, CDR1 is SEHNR and CDR2 is FQNEAQ (reference sequence). Trimming removed 5 bases from V and 9 bases from J, with 23 bases in between. The CDR3 is 16 amino acids. In DNA form, the CDR3 reads TGTGCCAGCAGCGTCCTCCGGGACACGGCGGGAATTGAGCAGTTCTTC. The encoded protein is CASSVLRDTAGIEQFF.

This chain uses TRBV28 with TRBJ1-5, with a possible D match to TRBD1 (5 bases). The CDR3 has 14 residues. Trimming took off 5 bases at V and 5 bases at J, with 13 bases between the two ends. Germline-derived CDR1 and CDR2 are MDHEN and SYDVKM. Written as DNA, the CDR3 is TGTGCCAGCAGTGCTCAGGGAGCCGATCAGCCCCAGCATTTT. This codes for CASSAQGADQPQHF.